The TCR beta chain under discussion was sequenced for a study of shared clonotypes between healthy human individuals. Every donor, a Caucasian adult, lived in Nashville, Tennessee. Into CD45RA+ naive and CD45RA-negative memory subsets, the CD4+ cells were split. As regards this clone: Its antigen is unidentified.

The data were produced by immunoSEQ multiplex PCR, yet TCRdb's version contains in-frame clones alone and is incomplete. Of 600,000 to 800,000 clones in the sample, approximately 72% were seen once. The length of the CDR3 is 15 residues. Germline V gene lookup returns CDR1 SGHRS and CDR2 YFSETQ. V lost 4 bases and J lost 1; bases outside the gene matches: 5. Notes on the study in general: When compared with the clonotypes that were shared by all four sorted-subset donors, the non-shared clonotypes turned out to have lower generation probabilities. Although depth was large, rarefaction showed that sequencing of the sorted subsets was incomplete.

Sequencing was performed on memory CD4+ T cells sorted from blood. Subset noted: CD45RA-negative fraction. This TCR was sampled from a woman in her thirties in good health. The chain is built from TRBV5-1 and TRBJ1-1; 9 bases fit TRBD1. In DNA, the CDR3 is TGCGCCAGCAGCCCCGGGACAGGGTCGAACACTGAAGCTTTCTTT. This codes for CASSPGTGSNTEAFF.